This TCR beta chain was documented in a study of long-term antiretroviral therapy in people with HIV. V lost 2 bases and J lost 0, with 9 bases in between. Germline V gene data show CDR1 as SGHRS and CDR2 as YFSETQ. The CDR3 contains 15 residues. As to this clone: Its target is unknown.

General observations from the study: Control repertoires displayed wider CDR3 length ranges than the HIV repertoires.

United States facilities provided treatment to all participants with HIV. Every sample had about 0.85-10 million cryopreserved PBMC in it before DNA extraction. A v3.0 immunoSEQ assay was performed at survey level. Clones were sequenced by immunoSEQ multiplex PCR, and TCRdb holds only the in-frame ones, with some missing. The sample consists of about 22,000 clones, 85% to 90% of them appearing once. This sequence was found in a woman aged 30 to 39 with HIV. The genes are TRBV5-1 and TRBJ2-1; D is ambiguous. The sample here was unsorted PBMCs, taken 1.8 years before starting antiretroviral therapy. The CDR3: CASSFVLSSYNEQFF. CDR3 in DNA: TGCGCCAGCAGCTTCGTGCTGAGCTCCTACAATGAGCAGTTCTTC.